Detailed here is one TCR beta chain. Its binding antigen is unknown. No base quality values were provided; no much bigger clone lies one nucleotide off. At the junction V is shortened by 0 bases and J by 5 bases; bases outside the gene matches: 8. Sequences KGHDR (CDR1) and SFDVKD (CDR2) are obtained from the germline V gene. Taken from cysteine to phenylalanine, the CDR3 has 16 residues. Solely the CDR3 DNA is kept, with 48 bases framed from the first base. The data were taken from a study of blood T cell repertoires in COVID-19 (dated by TCRdb to about 2020). About the investigation overall: The collaborator samples originated in the United States, Italy and Spain and spanned the acute and convalescent phases of COVID-19. The prospective study material was composed of cDNA or gDNA derived from T cells, B-cell-depleted T cells, or PBMCs. Where HLA class I and class II types were available, the types were taken from metadata supplied by the sample provider, not from assay-based typing. The repertoires were released in a freely available public database intended as a resource for research on the immune response to SARS-CoV-2. Subjects who had been exposed to COVID-19, were actively infected with it, or had recovered from it provided the deeply sampled blood TCRbeta repertoires that made up the dataset. Sample metadata almost always included a de-identified subject ID, COVID-19 status, age in years and sex. Samples came from the ongoing ImmuneRACE study (first 160 participants) plus 1,254 subjects from 6 global collaborators.

Whole blood was collected in K2EDTA tubes by collaborating institutions according to the institutions' own protocols. For TCRbeta analysis, collaborators shipped samples as frozen whole blood, isolated PBMCs, or DNA extracted from either of those sample types. TCRbeta CDR3 regions were amplified from genomic DNA using the immunoSEQ Assay, a bias-controlled multiplex PCR. The published analysis was carried out like this. The number of nucleated cells in each sample was estimated by amplification of reference gene primers within the assay. To quantify the absolute abundance of each unique TCRbeta CDR3 rearrangement, sequence reads were collapsed and filtered. For each sample, productive Simpson clonality was calculated as the square root of Simpson's diversity index across productive rearrangements. Imported from immuneACCESS, the table was reduced by TCRdb to in-frame sequences with V and J called. These copies leave out some clones; in studies compared against another copy, an unresolved V gene accounts for under half, and the cause of the remainder is not known. The V and J calls and clone size were taken over from that table, and D and trimming were inferred from the DNA. Recorded for this sample are around 52,000 clones; 82% of them occurred a single time. About 22% of the sample belongs to the ten largest clones.

Broad study findings and their caveats: The amount of clinical and demographic metadata varied by source and participant and was provided uncurated.

The specimen was peripheral blood. Recombination linked TRBV24-1 to TRBJ2-5, with TRBD1 identical over 7 junction bases. This sequence was found in a woman aged 55-69 years with acute or convalescent COVID-19. The CDR3 region: CATSDLAQGRKETQYF. DNA sequence: TGTGCCACCAGTGATTTGGCACAGGGGCGCAAGGAGACCCAGTACTTC.